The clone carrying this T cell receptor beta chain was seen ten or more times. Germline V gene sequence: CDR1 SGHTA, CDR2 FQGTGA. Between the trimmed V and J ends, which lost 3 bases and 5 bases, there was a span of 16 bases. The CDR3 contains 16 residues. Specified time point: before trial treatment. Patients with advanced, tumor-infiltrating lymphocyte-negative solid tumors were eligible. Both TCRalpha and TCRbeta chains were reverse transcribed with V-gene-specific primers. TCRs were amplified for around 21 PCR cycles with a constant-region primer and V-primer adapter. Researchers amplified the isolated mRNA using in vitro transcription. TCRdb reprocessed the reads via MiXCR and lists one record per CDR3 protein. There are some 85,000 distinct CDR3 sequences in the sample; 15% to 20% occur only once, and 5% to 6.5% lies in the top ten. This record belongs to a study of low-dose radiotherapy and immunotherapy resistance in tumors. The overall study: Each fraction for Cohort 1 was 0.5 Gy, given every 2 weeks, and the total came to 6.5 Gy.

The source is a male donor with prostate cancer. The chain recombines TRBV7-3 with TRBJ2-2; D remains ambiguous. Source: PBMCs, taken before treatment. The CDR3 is CASSFKRQSLTGELFF. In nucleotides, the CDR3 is TGTGCCAGCAGCTTTAAACGGCAGAGCTTGACCGGGGAGCTGTTTTTT. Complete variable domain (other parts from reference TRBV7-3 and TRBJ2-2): GAGVSQTPSNKVTEKGKYVELRCDPISGHTALYWYRQSLGQGPEFLIYFQGTGAADDSGLPNDRFFAVRPEGSVSTLKIQRTERGDSAVYLCASSFKRQSLTGELFFGEGSRLTVL.